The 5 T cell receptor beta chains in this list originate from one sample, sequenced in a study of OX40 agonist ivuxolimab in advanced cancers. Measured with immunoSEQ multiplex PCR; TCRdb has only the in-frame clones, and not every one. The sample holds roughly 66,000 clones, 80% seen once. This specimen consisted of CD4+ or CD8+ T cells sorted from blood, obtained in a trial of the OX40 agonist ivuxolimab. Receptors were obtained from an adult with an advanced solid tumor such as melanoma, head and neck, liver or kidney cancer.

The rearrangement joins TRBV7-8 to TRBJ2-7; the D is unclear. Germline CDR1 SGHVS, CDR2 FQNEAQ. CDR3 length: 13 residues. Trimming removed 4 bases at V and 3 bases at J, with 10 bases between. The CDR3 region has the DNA TGTGCCAGCAGCTCGCGTGGTAGCTACGAGCAGTACTTC. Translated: CASSSRGSYEQYF.

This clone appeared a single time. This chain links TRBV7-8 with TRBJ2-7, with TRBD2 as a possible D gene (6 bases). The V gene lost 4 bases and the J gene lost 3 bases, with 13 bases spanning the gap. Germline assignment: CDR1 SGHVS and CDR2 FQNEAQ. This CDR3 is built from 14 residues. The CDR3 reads CASSSSVLVYEQYF. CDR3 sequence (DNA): TGTGCCAGCAGCTCTAGCGTCCTAGTCTACGAGCAGTACTTC.

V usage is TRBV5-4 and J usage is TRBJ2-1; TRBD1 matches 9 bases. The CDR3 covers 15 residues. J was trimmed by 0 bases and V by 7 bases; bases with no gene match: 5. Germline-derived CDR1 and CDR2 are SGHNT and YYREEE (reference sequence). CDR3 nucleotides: TGTGCCAGCGGACAGGGGCCCGACTCCTACAATGAGCAGTTCTTC. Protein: CASGQGPDSYNEQFF.

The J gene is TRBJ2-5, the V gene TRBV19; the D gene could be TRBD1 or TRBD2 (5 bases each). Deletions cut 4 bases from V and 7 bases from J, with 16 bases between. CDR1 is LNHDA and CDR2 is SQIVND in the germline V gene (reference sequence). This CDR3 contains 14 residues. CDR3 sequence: CASSTGTIAATQYF. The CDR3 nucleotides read TGTGCCAGTAGTACCGGGACGATTGCGGCGACCCAGTACTTC.

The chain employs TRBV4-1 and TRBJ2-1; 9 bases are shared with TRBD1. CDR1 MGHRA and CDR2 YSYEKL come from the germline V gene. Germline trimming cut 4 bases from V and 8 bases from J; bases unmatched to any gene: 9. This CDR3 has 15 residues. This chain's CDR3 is CASSPRTGVVHEQFF. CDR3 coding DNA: TGCGCCAGCAGCCCCCGGACAGGGGTTGTACATGAGCAGTTCTTC.